The next 30 T cell receptor beta chains were all read from a single sample in a study of OX40 agonist ivuxolimab in advanced cancers. Library prep was done by the immunoSEQ multiplex PCR assay. Drawn from immuneACCESS, this table holds only the in-frame rearrangements with V and J called that TCRdb kept. Clones are partly lost; checked studies trace under half to an unresolved V gene and leave the rest unexplained. The sample data list around 80,000 clones, and less than 85% of these were observed just once. Jointly, the top ten make up approximately 7.4% of the sample. Sequencing was performed on CD4+ or CD8+ T cells sorted from blood, taken in a trial of the OX40 agonist ivuxolimab. These receptors came from an adult with an advanced solid tumor such as melanoma, head and neck, liver or kidney cancer.

This rearrangement joins TRBV6-1 to TRBJ2-5, with D perhaps assigned TRBD1 or TRBD2 (5 bases each). This CDR3 has 15 residues. CDR1 and CDR2 (germline): MNHNS, SASEGT. Trimming cost V 7 bases and J 4 bases, with 19 bases left between them. CDR3: CASIIPDGGGETQYF. CDR3 coding DNA: TGTGCCAGCATCATACCCGACGGTGGGGGAGAGACCCAGTACTTC.

The chain combines TRBV11-3 with TRBJ1-2; D not certain. In germline, CDR1 is SGHNT, CDR2 YENEEA. CDR3 length: 13 residues. The ends were cut back, 2 bases at V and 0 bases at J, with 4 bases in the middle. The CDR3 DNA is TGTGCCAGCAGCTTAACAGCTAACTATGGCTACACCTTC. It codes for CASSLTANYGYTF. The full variable domain, completed using reference TRBV11-3 and TRBJ1-2, is EAGVVQSPRYKIIEKKQPVAFWCNPISGHNTLYWYLQNLGQGPELLIRYENEEAVDDSQLPKDRFSAERLKGVDSTLKIQPAELGDSAVYLCASSLTANYGYTFGSGTRLTVV.

The chain employs TRBV21-1 and TRBJ1-1. TRBV21-1 is labeled a pseudogene. The CDR3 consists of 16 residues. CDR3 protein: CASTNRGRQDNTEAFF. The CDR3 nucleotides read TGTGCCAGCACCAATCGCGGGAGACAGGATAACACTGAAGCTTTCTTT.

J is TRBJ1-1 and V is TRBV7-8; D gene uncertain. CDR1 is SGHVS and CDR2 is FQNEAQ in the germline V gene. V lost 5 bases to trimming and J lost 7 bases, with 14 bases between them. This CDR3 is built from 13 residues. The CDR3 spells CASSPLWEDEAFF. The CDR3, as DNA: TGTGCCAGCAGCCCCCTTTGGGAAGATGAAGCTTTCTTT.

V and J are TRBV19 and TRBJ1-3, with unresolved D. The germline V gene encodes CDR1 LNHDA and CDR2 SQIVND (reference sequence). Deletions cut 5 bases from V and 0 bases from J, with 2 bases between. This CDR3 is built from 12 residues. The CDR3 DNA follows: TGTGCCAGTAGTGGCTCTGGAAACACCATATATTTT. The encoded protein is CASSGSGNTIYF.

V gene TRBV6-5 combines with J gene TRBJ1-2; a weak D match, TRBD1 (5 bases). Trimming pared 6 bases from V and 8 bases from J, leaving 16 bases between. Germline-derived CDR1 and CDR2 are MNHEY and SVGAGI. This CDR3 has 13 amino acids. The CDR3 DNA reads as TGTGCCAGCAGCCGGGACGGAACTAAGGGCTACACCTTC. Its translation is CASSRDGTKGYTF.

The rearrangement uses TRBV7-9 and TRBJ1-2; 8 bases are shared with TRBD1. V lost 4 bases and J lost 4; bases outside the gene matches: 8. The CDR3 contains 15 residues. Germline CDR1 is SEHNR and CDR2 is FQNEAQ (reference sequence). In DNA form, the CDR3 reads TGTGCCAGCAGCTCGGGACAGGACACACCCTATGGCTACACCTTC. The encoded protein is CASSSGQDTPYGYTF. Full variable domain (missing parts from reference TRBV7-9 and TRBJ1-2): DTGVSQNPRHKITKRGQNVTFRCDPISEHNRLYWYRQTLGQGPEFLTYFQNEAQLEKSRLLSDRFSAERPKGSFSTLEIQRTEQGDSAMYLCASSSGQDTPYGYTFGSGTRLTVV.

This clone occurred a few times. J is TRBJ2-7 and V is TRBV7-2, with D perhaps TRBD1 or TRBD2 (5 bases each). CDR3 length: 16 amino acids. Germline assignment: CDR1 SGHTA and CDR2 FQGNSA. Deletions cut 5 bases from V and 1 base from J, with 18 bases between. CDR3 in amino acids: CASSRVGAPFSYEQYF. CDR3 DNA sequence: TGTGCCAGCAGCCGGGTCGGGGCCCCGTTTTCCTACGAGCAGTACTTC.

The chain employs TRBV6-6 and TRBJ1-1; 8 nucleotides line up with TRBD1. Germline CDR1 MNHNY, CDR2 SVGAGI (reference sequence). This CDR3 spans 12 amino acids. After removal of 2 bases from V and 11 bases from J, the junction contained 4 bases not matched to a gene. This CDR3 reads CASSYAGGRAFF. The CDR3 nucleotides are TGTGCCAGCAGTTACGCAGGGGGCAGGGCTTTCTTT.

V is TRBV7-3 and J is TRBJ2-7, with D tentatively TRBD2 (6 bases). CDR1 and CDR2 from the germline V gene are SGHTA and FQGTGA. V was clipped by 0 bases and J by 5 bases, with 14 bases between them. The CDR3 has 15 amino acids. The CDR3 sequence: CASSLTVTSSDEQYF. CDR3 DNA sequence: TGTGCCAGCAGCTTAACCGTGACTAGTAGCGACGAGCAGTACTTC.

The chain is built from TRBV11-1 and TRBJ2-1, with 9 bases that match TRBD1. Germline values: CDR1 SGHAT, CDR2 FQDESV (reference sequence). This CDR3 contains 14 residues. V lost 2 bases and J lost 6; bases outside the gene matches: 2. CDR3 bases: TGTGCCAGCAGCTTATGGGGACAGGGCAATGAGCAGTTCTTC. Amino acids: CASSLWGQGNEQFF.

This chain connects TRBV10-3 to TRBJ2-5; D gene ambiguous. Deletions cut 2 bases from V and 0 bases from J, with 7 bases between. The CDR3 is made up of 14 amino acids. Germline V gene data show CDR1 as ENHRY and CDR2 as SYGVKD. The CDR3 region has the DNA TGTGCCATCAGTGAGGGAACTTACCAAGAGACCCAGTACTTC. Its translation is CAISEGTYQETQYF.

DNA of the CDR3: TGTGCCACCTCGGACCTTGATGACGAGCAGTACTTC. This translates into CATSDLDDEQYF. The V gene is TRBV19, the J gene TRBJ2-7, with D uncertain. CDR1 is LNHDA, CDR2 SQIVND, per germline (reference sequence). This CDR3 has 12 amino acids. The germline V and J ends were trimmed by 10 bases and 5 bases, with 15 bases remaining between them.

The CDR3 sequence is CAWSVMDEQFF. The CDR3, as DNA: TGTGCCTGGAGTGTAATGGATGAGCAGTTCTTC. V and J are TRBV30 and TRBJ2-1; D call uncertain. The CDR3 runs 11 residues. V gave up 0 bases and J gave up 8 bases, with 5 bases separating them. Germline CDR1 reads GTSNPN; CDR2 reads SVGIG (reference sequence).

The chain recombines TRBV6-1 with TRBJ1-2, with unresolved D. Deletions cut 3 bases from V and 4 bases from J, with 6 bases between. The germline gives CDR1 MNHNS, CDR2 SASEGT. CDR3 length: 12 residues. Here the CDR3 reads CASSDIFYGYTF. In nucleotides, the CDR3 is TGTGCCAGCAGTGATATCTTCTATGGCTACACCTTC.

This clone occurred once. V usage is TRBV5-5 and J usage is TRBJ1-2; D is possibly TRBD1 (5 bases). V was clipped by 1 base and J by 8 bases, with 15 bases between them. CDR1 and CDR2 (germline): SGHKS, YYEKEE (reference sequence). This CDR3 is built from 14 residues. The CDR3 nucleotides read TGTGCCAGCAGCTTGTTTGAGGGGCGCGGGGGCTACACCTTC. Translation: CASSLFEGRGGYTF.

This clone was detected many times. The V call is TRBV11-3, the J call TRBJ2-1; 10 nucleotides agree with TRBD2. The CDR3 is made up of 15 amino acids. Germline V gives CDR1 SGHNT, CDR2 YENEEA. Trimming at V came to 5 bases and at J to 7 bases, leaving 8 bases not matched to a gene. The CDR3 protein is CASSPSSGSRNEQFF. The CDR3 region has the DNA TGTGCCAGCAGCCCATCTAGCGGGAGTAGAAATGAGCAGTTCTTC.

The V and J genes are TRBV5-8 and TRBJ2-5, with D perhaps TRBD1 (5 bases). Looked up from germline, CDR1 is SGHTS and CDR2 is YDEGEE. The CDR3 totals 14 residues. V was clipped by 4 bases and J by 7 bases, with 17 bases between them. The CDR3 nucleotides read TGTGCCAGCAGCCCAAGGACATCTAGGGGGACCCAGTACTTC. This gives the protein CASSPRTSRGTQYF.

The V call is TRBV7-3, the J call TRBJ1-2, with TRBD1 as a possible D gene (6 bases). Per germline, CDR1 SGHTA and CDR2 FQGTGA. With 5 bases removed from V and 6 bases from J, the gap between germline ends came to 13 bases. This CDR3 is 13 amino acids long. In DNA form, the CDR3 reads TGTGCCAGCAGCCAAGGGGGGGTTCATGGCTACACCTTC. Residues: CASSQGGVHGYTF. Full variable domain (rest looked up from reference TRBV7-3 and TRBJ1-2): GAGVSQTPSNKVTEKGKYVELRCDPISGHTALYWYRQSLGQGPEFLIYFQGTGAADDSGLPNDRFFAVRPEGSVSTLKIQRTERGDSAVYLCASSQGGVHGYTFGSGTRLTVV.

Regarding this clone: Other DNA sequences in the sample encode the same CDR3. The chain couples TRBV5-1 to TRBJ1-3, with no clear D. Between the trimmed V and J ends, which lost 4 bases and 2 bases, there was a span of 4 bases. Looked up from germline, CDR1 is SGHRS and CDR2 is YFSETQ. This CDR3 spans 12 amino acids. This CDR3 is CASSLPGNTIYF. The DNA for the CDR3 is TGCGCCAGCAGCCTGCCTGGAAACACCATATATTTT.

This sequence joins TRBV29-1 and TRBJ2-4; no clear D gene. CDR3 length: 12 residues. Trimming took off 1 base at V and 8 bases at J, with 9 bases between the two ends. Germline values: CDR1 SQVTM, CDR2 ANQGSEA. CDR3 sequence reads: CSVEVRRDIQYF. In DNA form, the CDR3 reads TGCAGCGTTGAAGTAAGACGGGACATTCAGTACTTC.

CDR3 bases: TGTGCCAGCAGCGTAGCTCGGGAGCGCACTCACTATGGCTACACCTTC. Its translation: CASSVARERTHYGYTF. The chain employs TRBV9 and TRBJ1-2; the D is unclear. CDR3 size: 16 residues. CDR1 and CDR2 (germline): SGDLS, YYNGEE. Trimming removed 0 bases from V and 3 bases from J, with 15 bases in between.

This clone was seen once. This chain connects TRBV19 to TRBJ1-2, with 8 bases that match TRBD1. Germline CDR1 is LNHDA and CDR2 is SQIVND (reference sequence). Trimming cost V 8 bases and J 8 bases; bases outside gene matches: 7. This CDR3 spans 12 amino acids. The CDR3 here is CASYSGTGGYTF. CDR3 coding DNA: TGTGCCAGTTATTCCGGGACAGGCGGCTACACCTTC.

V gene TRBV7-3 combines with J gene TRBJ2-7; TRBD2 is a possible D gene (5 bases). The V end lost 0 bases, the J end lost 7 bases, and 10 bases lay between the germline ends. Germline lookup yields CDR1 SGHTA and CDR2 FQGTGA. The CDR3 has 13 amino acids. CDR3 nucleotide sequence: TGTGCCAGCAGCTTAACGCGAGGGTATGAGCAGTACTTC. It yields the protein CASSLTRGYEQYF. Full variable domain (rest looked up from reference TRBV7-3 and TRBJ2-7): GAGVSQTPSNKVTEKGKYVELRCDPISGHTALYWYRQSLGQGPEFLIYFQGTGAADDSGLPNDRFFAVRPEGSVSTLKIQRTERGDSAVYLCASSLTRGYEQYFGPGTRLTVT.

CDR3 DNA: TGTGCCAGCAGCTTAGCGCTAGGGGCAGCTAATGAAAAACTGTTTTTT. Encoded protein: CASSLALGAANEKLFF. The gene calls are TRBV7-9 and TRBJ1-4; tentatively, D is TRBD1 (5 bases). The germline V gene encodes CDR1 SEHNR and CDR2 FQNEAQ (reference sequence). The CDR3 length is 16 residues. V lost 0 bases and J 3 bases, leaving 11 bases between the germline ends.

This clone was picked up one time. This rearrangement joins TRBV7-2 to TRBJ2-5, with TRBD2 identical over 7 bases. Germline V gene data show CDR1 as SGHTA and CDR2 as FQGNSA. CDR3 length: 15 residues. V lost 3 bases to trimming and J lost 5 bases; unmatched junction nucleotides: 9. The CDR3 sequence is CASSLGSGVFETQYF. The CDR3 nucleotides read TGTGCCAGCAGCTTGGGGAGCGGGGTTTTCGAGACCCAGTACTTC.

The CDR3 protein is CASSPVGGNTEAFF. CDR3 DNA sequence: TGTGCCAGCTCACCGGTAGGGGGGAATACTGAAGCTTTCTTT. The J gene is TRBJ1-1, the V gene TRBV18; possible D gene TRBD1, 6 bases. CDR3 length equals 14 residues. Germline lookup yields CDR1 KGHSH and CDR2 LQKENI. V shed 3 bases and J shed 5 bases, with 13 bases lying between them.

The CDR3 protein is CASTSLGLAGGEQFF. CDR3 nucleotide sequence: TGTGCCAGCACCTCACTGGGGCTAGCGGGAGGGGAGCAGTTCTTC. This chain connects TRBV6-1 to TRBJ2-1, with 12 bases lining up with TRBD2. The CDR3 contains 15 residues. The V segment lost 7 bases and the J segment 10 bases; nucleotides outside the gene matches: 11. Germline-derived CDR1 and CDR2 are MNHNS and SASEGT.

The gene calls are TRBV7-9 and TRBJ2-7, with 9 nucleotides matching TRBD1. Unmatched junction bases numbered 2, after V lost 1 base and J lost 7 bases. CDR1 is SEHNR and CDR2 is FQNEAQ in the germline V gene (reference sequence). The CDR3 is made up of 13 amino acids. The CDR3 nucleotides are TGTGCCAGCAGCTTAGGGGACAGGGTGGAGCAGTACTTC. It specifies CASSLGDRVEQYF.

The genes are TRBV7-3 and TRBJ2-7, with TRBD2 matching over 11 bases. This CDR3 has 16 residues. Germline V gene lookup returns CDR1 SGHTA and CDR2 FQGTGA. J was trimmed by 1 base and V by 4 bases; bases with no gene match: 6. The CDR3 DNA reads TGTGCCAGCAGCTCCTATCGACTAGCGGGGTCCTACGAGCAGTACTTC. This translates into CASSSYRLAGSYEQYF.